Reported below is one TCR beta chain. Only in-frame clones appear in the TCRdb table, and some are missing; sequencing was by immunoSEQ multiplex PCR. Of around 5,500 clones in the sample, about 80% are singletons; the top ten hold approximately 42%. The data were obtained in a study of T cell repertoires in ileal Crohn's disease. The CDR3 is 11 residues long. CDR1 and CDR2 (germline): SGHVS, FQNEAQ. The germline V and J ends were trimmed by 2 bases and 6 bases, with 5 bases remaining between them. Stated time point: inflamed ileum from the surgical specimen. This TCR was sampled from an adult with Crohn's disease. Input material: ileal tissue. This chain joins TRBV7-8 and TRBJ2-7; D uncertain. The CDR3 nucleotides read TGTGCCAGCAGCTTATCTTCCGAGCAGTACTTC. Translating gives CASSLSSEQYF.